The sequence of this T cell receptor (beta chain) was determined in a study of CD8 T cells in ankylosing spondylitis. The germline V gene encodes CDR1 SGDLS and CDR2 YYNGEE. This CDR3 is 15 amino acids long. Unmatched junction bases numbered 5, after V lost 0 bases and J lost 8 bases. With regard to this clonotype: Its antigen is as yet unknown.

TCRdb analysed the 5' RACE reads with MiXCR anew, one entry per CDR3 protein. The sample yields about 400,000 distinct CDR3 sequences, about 20% seen once. The study's findings and limits: Ankylosing spondylitis blood appeared to carry a characteristic TCR beta motif of roughly eight highly homologous variants. Existing reports had already noted some motif variants in reactive arthritis synovial fluid and blood.

The chain is built from TRBV9 and TRBJ2-1; 10 bases match TRBD1. Sample: blood, either unsorted or a sorted T cell fraction (not recorded which). The receptor was isolated from a male donor with ankylosing spondylitis or in good health (not recorded which). This chain's CDR3 is CASSVGDRGGDEQFF. In nucleotides, the CDR3 is TGTGCCAGCAGCGTAGGGGACAGGGGCGGCGATGAGCAGTTCTTC.